This T cell receptor beta chain derives from a study of blood T cells in healthy people across ages. The CDR3 is made up of 14 amino acids. Germline V lookup: CDR1 MGHDK, CDR2 SYGVNS. The V end was cut by 3 bases, the J end by 1 base, with 7 bases between. Primers used in a second PCR of about 6 to 11 cycles were a sample-barcoded 5' primer and a J-beta primer mix. TCRdb passed the 5' RACE reads through MiXCR, listing each CDR3 protein once. Among 1.5 million to 2 million distinct CDR3 sequences, less than 50% were seen once, and the ten largest hold less than 2.5%. The material sequenced was blood. The chain has TRBV25-1 and TRBJ1-5; D uncertain. The sequence was obtained from a woman aged 40 to 50 in good health. The CDR3 here is CASSEGISNQPQHF. As DNA, the CDR3 is TGTGCCAGCAGTGAGGGCATAAGCAATCAGCCCCAGCATTTT. The full variable domain, with the rest looked up from reference TRBV25-1 and TRBJ1-5, is EADIYQTPRYLVIGTGKKITLECSQTMGHDKMYWYQQDPGMELHLIHYSYGVNSTEKGDLSSESTVSRIRTEHFPLTLESARPSHTSQYLCASSEGISNQPQHFGDGTRLSIL.